A single sample is the source of the 4 T cell receptor beta chains below, sequenced in a study of vaccination effects on CD4 cells after COVID-19. Researchers isolated CD4+ T cells once roughly nine days of culture had elapsed. The individual was infected with SARS-CoV-2 between March and December 2020, as confirmed by PCR. All participants had two doses of either the BNT162b2 or mRNA-1273 vaccine. These receptors are not linked to any known antigen. Clones were read by immunoSEQ multiplex PCR, and TCRdb kept only the in-frame ones, dropping some. The sample consists of some 50,000 clones, around three quarters of them appearing once. The material sequenced was CD4+ T cells from PBMCs cultured without peptide, taken after COVID-19 vaccination. These receptor sequences come from a human donor who had a prior SARS-CoV-2 infection.

J is TRBJ1-1 and V is TRBV6-4; D unclear. V lost 4 bases, J lost 6 bases, and 12 bases lay in between. This CDR3 comprises 13 residues. Germline assignment: CDR1 MRHNA and CDR2 SNTAGT. The CDR3 here is CASSANWYSEAFF. The CDR3 region has the DNA TGTGCCAGCAGTGCGAATTGGTACTCTGAAGCTTTCTTT.

In its sample, this clone was seen a few times. This chain joins TRBV13 and TRBJ1-6; D is perhaps TRBD1 (5 bases). Germline-derived CDR1 and CDR2 are PRHDT and FYEKMQ (reference sequence). This CDR3 is 15 amino acids long. Trimming left V 5 bases short and J 8 bases short, with 16 bases between. CDR3 DNA sequence: TGTGCCAGCAGCCGAAACCAGGGAAACGATTCACCCCTCCACTTT. The encoded protein is CASSRNQGNDSPLHF. Combining the CDR3 with reference TRBV13 and TRBJ1-6 gives the whole variable domain AAGVIQSPRHLIKEKRETATLKCYPIPRHDTVYWYQQGPGQDPQFLISFYEKMQSDKGSIPDRFSAQQFSDYHSELNMSSLELGDSALYFCASSRNQGNDSPLHFGNGTRLTVT.

The chain employs TRBV6-5 and TRBJ1-5; TRBD1 agrees at 7 bases. The J segment lost 6 bases and the V segment lost 5 bases, leaving 7 bases of the junction unmatched. Looked up from germline, CDR1 is MNHEY and CDR2 is SVGAGI. This CDR3 has 14 amino acids. CDR3 in amino acids: CASSHDRVAQPQHF. CDR3 bases: TGTGCCAGCAGTCACGACAGGGTGGCTCAGCCCCAGCATTTT.

The genes are TRBV7-8 and TRBJ1-5; D not certain. Per the germline V gene, CDR1 is SGHVS and CDR2 is FQNEAQ. Trimming removed 8 bases at V and 2 bases at J, with 7 bases between. The CDR3 is 12 residues long. CDR3: CASGDRNQPQHF. The CDR3 DNA reads TGTGCCAGCGGGGATCGCAATCAGCCCCAGCATTTT. Full variable domain (remainder filled in from reference TRBV7-8 and TRBJ1-5): GAGVSQSPRYKVAKRGQDVALRCDPISGHVSLFWYQQALGQGPEFLTYFQNEAQLDKSGLPSDRFFAERPEGSVSTLKIQRTQQEDSAVYLCASGDRNQPQHFGDGTRLSIL.